This passage covers 11 T cell receptor beta chains from one sample sequenced in a study of shared clonotypes between healthy human individuals. Repertoires were generated with immunoSEQ multiplex PCR, while TCRdb's copy carries only in-frame clones and drops some. The sample has some 1,100,000 clones, 70% to 80% seen once. The sample consisted of memory CD4+ T cells from PBMCs. The subset: CD45RA-negative fraction. All receptors derive from a man between 18 and 35 years old in good health. Some clones in this sample may be carry-over from other donors' samples.

The V call is TRBV5-4, the J call TRBJ1-1; 8 nucleotides line up with TRBD1. V was pared by 4 bases and J by 1 base, with 3 bases of the junction left unmatched. CDR3 length equals 14 residues. Germline V gives CDR1 SGHNT, CDR2 YYREEE (reference sequence). In nucleotides, the CDR3 is TGTGCCAGCAGCAGGGACAGGCAGAACACTGAAGCTTTCTTT. Amino acid sequence: CASSRDRQNTEAFF. The complete variable domain, with remaining parts taken from reference TRBV5-4 and TRBJ1-1, reads ETGVTQSPTHLIKTRGQQVTLRCSSQSGHNTVSWYQQALGQGPQFIFQYYREEENGRGNFPPRFSGLQFPNYSSELNVNALELDDSALYLCASSRDRQNTEAFFGQGTRLTVV.

This clone was observed a few times. J is TRBJ2-2 and V is TRBV2; TRBD1 matches at 8 bases. The V gene end was trimmed by 4 bases and the J gene end by 8 bases; junction bases not matched to a gene: 9. CDR1 is SNHLY, CDR2 FYNNEI, per germline. This CDR3 is built from 15 residues. CDR3 residues: CASSGAQGALGELFF. As DNA, the CDR3 is TGTGCCAGCAGTGGGGCGCAGGGGGCGTTAGGGGAGCTGTTTTTT.

The table lists this clone with a few counts. Given a much more abundant clone one base away, this may be a read error. Within the sample, other DNA sequences also encode this same CDR3. The chain has TRBV5-1 and TRBJ2-3; D call uncertain. Germline CDR1 SGHRS, CDR2 YFSETQ. The CDR3 runs to 14 residues. Trimming took 0 bases from V and 3 from J, leaving 8 bases between them. The CDR3 region has the DNA TGCGCCAGCAGCTTGGATCCCTGGACAGATACGCAGTATTTT. Translation gives CASSLDPWTDTQYF.

V usage is TRBV28 and J usage is TRBJ1-2; D unresolved. CDR3 length: 12 amino acids. Trimming removed 5 bases from V and 7 bases from J, with 11 bases in between. CDR1 and CDR2 (germline): MDHEN, SYDVKM. The CDR3 reads CASSTGSGGYTF. The DNA for the CDR3 is TGTGCCAGCAGTACCGGGAGTGGTGGCTACACCTTC.

The V call is TRBV5-1, the J call TRBJ1-2; D remains unclear. Germline CDR1 reads SGHRS; CDR2 reads YFSETQ. The CDR3 contains 13 residues. Trimming took off 4 bases at V and 10 bases at J, with 17 bases between the two ends. CDR3 sequence (DNA): TGCGCCAGCAGCCCGGATCCCCGGGAGAACTACACCTTC. It encodes CASSPDPRENYTF.

This clone was recorded once. The chain has TRBV2 and TRBJ1-2; D not certain. CDR3 length: 15 amino acids. CDR1 is SNHLY and CDR2 is FYNNEI in the germline V gene. V gave up 7 bases and J gave up 7 bases, with 22 bases separating them. The CDR3 DNA reads as TGTGCCAGCATTAACCCCCGGACGAGCGCTATTGGCTACACCTTC. It encodes CASINPRTSAIGYTF. The variable domain in full, with the rest retrieved from reference TRBV2 and TRBJ1-2, is EPEVTQTPSHQVTQMGQEVILRCVPISNHLYFYWYRQILGQKVEFLVSFYNNEISEKSEIFDDQFSVERPDGSNFTLKIRSTKLEDSAMYFCASINPRTSAIGYTFGSGTRLTVV.

Comments on this clone: Different DNA sequences within this sample yield the same CDR3. The chain is built from TRBV19 and TRBJ2-7, with D possibly being TRBD2 (5 bases). Trimming left V 2 bases short and J 3 bases short, with 11 bases between. This CDR3 is built from 14 residues. Germline V gene lookup returns CDR1 LNHDA and CDR2 SQIVND (reference sequence). CDR3 DNA sequence: TGTGCCAGTAGTATAAGGAGCGGAAACTACGAGCAGTACTTC. Amino acid sequence: CASSIRSGNYEQYF.

The rearrangement joins TRBV5-1 to TRBJ2-3; D may be TRBD2 (5 bases). Trimming removed 4 bases from V and 8 bases from J, with 14 bases in between. Germline CDR1 reads SGHRS; CDR2 reads YFSETQ. The length of the CDR3 is 13 residues. CDR3 sequence (DNA): TGCGCCAGCAGCGGCGGACCCGGAGGTACGCAGTATTTT. This gives the protein CASSGGPGGTQYF.

The chain couples TRBV15 to TRBJ2-1; TRBD2 agrees at 12 bases. There are 17 residues in the CDR3. The J segment lost 1 base and the V segment lost 3 bases, leaving 4 bases of the junction unmatched. Germline CDR1 and CDR2: LNHNV and YYDKDF (reference sequence). The CDR3 DNA follows: TGTGCCACCAGCAGGACTAGCGGGAGCTTTTCCTACAATGAGCAGTTCTTC. Its translation: CATSRTSGSFSYNEQFF.

V usage is TRBV28 and J usage is TRBJ2-2; D is ambiguous. From germline, CDR1 is MDHEN and CDR2 SYDVKM. Trimming took off 6 bases at V and 6 bases at J, with 17 bases between the two ends. The CDR3 sequence is 15 residues long. The CDR3 DNA reads TGTGCCAGCAGCCCTCTCTTCGGCCGATCCGGGGAGCTGTTTTTT. Its translation: CASSPLFGRSGELFF.

The chain combines TRBV7-9 with TRBJ2-7, with D perhaps matching TRBD1 or TRBD2 (5 bases each). V lost 1 base to trimming and J lost 5 bases, with 18 bases between them. Germline V gene sequence: CDR1 SEHNR, CDR2 FQNEAQ (reference sequence). This CDR3 has 16 amino acids. The CDR3 reads CASSLGGRVGLHEQYF. In DNA, the CDR3 is TGTGCCAGCAGCTTAGGGGGGAGAGTGGGGCTACACGAGCAGTACTTC.